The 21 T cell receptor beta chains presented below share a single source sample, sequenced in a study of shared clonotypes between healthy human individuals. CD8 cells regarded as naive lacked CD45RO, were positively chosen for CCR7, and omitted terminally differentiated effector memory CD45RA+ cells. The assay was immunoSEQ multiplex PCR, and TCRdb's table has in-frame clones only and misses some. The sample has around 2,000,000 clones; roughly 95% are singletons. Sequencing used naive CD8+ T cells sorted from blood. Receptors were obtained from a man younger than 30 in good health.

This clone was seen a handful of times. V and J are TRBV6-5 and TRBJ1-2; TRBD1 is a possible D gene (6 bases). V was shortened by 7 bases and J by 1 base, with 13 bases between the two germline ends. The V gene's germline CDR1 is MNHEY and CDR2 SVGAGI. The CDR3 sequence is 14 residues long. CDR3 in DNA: TGTGCCAGCACCCCGGACAGATATAACTATGGCTACACCTTC. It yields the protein CASTPDRYNYGYTF.

CDR3 residues: CASSEERAGGYEQYF. The DNA of the CDR3 is TGTGCCAGCAGTGAAGAACGGGCGGGAGGCTACGAGCAGTACTTC. The chain couples TRBV2 to TRBJ2-7; 8 nucleotides agree with TRBD2. V shed 1 base and J 3 bases; nucleotides not matched to a gene: 5. The CDR3 sequence is 15 residues long. Germline loops: CDR1 SNHLY, CDR2 FYNNEI.

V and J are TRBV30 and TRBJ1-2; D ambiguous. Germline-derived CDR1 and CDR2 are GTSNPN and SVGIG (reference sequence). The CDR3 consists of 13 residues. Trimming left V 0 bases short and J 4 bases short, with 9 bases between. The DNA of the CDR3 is TGTGCCTGGAGTGTCCTCCAGACCTATGGCTACACCTTC. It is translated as CAWSVLQTYGYTF.

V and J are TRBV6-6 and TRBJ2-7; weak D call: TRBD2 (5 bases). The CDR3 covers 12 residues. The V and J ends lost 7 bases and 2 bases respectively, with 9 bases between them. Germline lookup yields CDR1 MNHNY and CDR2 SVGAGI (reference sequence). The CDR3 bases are TGTGCCAGCATGCGAGGGACCTACGAGCAGTACTTC. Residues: CASMRGTYEQYF.

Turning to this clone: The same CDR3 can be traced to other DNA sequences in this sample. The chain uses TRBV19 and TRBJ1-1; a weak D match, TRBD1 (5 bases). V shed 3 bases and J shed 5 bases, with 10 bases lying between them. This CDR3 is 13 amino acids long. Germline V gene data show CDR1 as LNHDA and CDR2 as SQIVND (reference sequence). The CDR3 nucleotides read TGTGCCAGTAGTATCGGGGGGGTTACTGAAGCTTTCTTT. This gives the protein CASSIGGVTEAFF.

The CDR3 sequence is CASSRQGGDQETQYF. The CDR3 DNA reads as TGTGCCAGCAGCCGACAGGGAGGGGACCAAGAGACCCAGTACTTC. The chain uses TRBV7-9 and TRBJ2-5, with D perhaps TRBD1 or TRBD2 (7 bases each). Trimming cost V 5 bases and J 0 bases, with 13 bases left between them. Germline CDR1 is SEHNR and CDR2 is FQNEAQ (reference sequence). The CDR3 totals 15 residues.

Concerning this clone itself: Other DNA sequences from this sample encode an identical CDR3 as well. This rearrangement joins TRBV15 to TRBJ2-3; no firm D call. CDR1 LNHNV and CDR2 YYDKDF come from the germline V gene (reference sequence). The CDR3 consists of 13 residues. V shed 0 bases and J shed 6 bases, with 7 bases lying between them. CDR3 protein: CATSRDLGDTQYF. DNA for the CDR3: TGTGCCACCAGCAGAGATCTGGGGGATACGCAGTATTTT.

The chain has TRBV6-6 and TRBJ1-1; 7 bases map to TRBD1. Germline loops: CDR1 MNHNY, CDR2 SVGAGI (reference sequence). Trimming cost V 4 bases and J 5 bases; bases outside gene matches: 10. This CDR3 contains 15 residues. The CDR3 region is CASSSSDRRGTEAFF. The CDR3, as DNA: TGTGCCAGCAGTTCCTCGGACAGGCGCGGGACTGAAGCTTTCTTT.

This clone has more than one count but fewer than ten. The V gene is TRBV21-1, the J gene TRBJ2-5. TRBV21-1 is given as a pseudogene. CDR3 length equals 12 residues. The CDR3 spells CASSKAGETQYF. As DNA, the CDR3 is TGTGCCAGCAGCAAAGCGGGGGAGACCCAGTACTTC.

Here the CDR3 DNA reads TGTGCCAGCTCACCCGGGACCGATTCCCTCTATGGCTACACCTTC. Translation: CASSPGTDSLYGYTF. The rearrangement links TRBV18 to TRBJ1-2; maybe TRBD1 (5 bases). Trimming removed 3 bases at V and 4 bases at J, with 15 bases between. Germline V lookup: CDR1 KGHSH, CDR2 LQKENI. CDR3 length equals 15 residues.

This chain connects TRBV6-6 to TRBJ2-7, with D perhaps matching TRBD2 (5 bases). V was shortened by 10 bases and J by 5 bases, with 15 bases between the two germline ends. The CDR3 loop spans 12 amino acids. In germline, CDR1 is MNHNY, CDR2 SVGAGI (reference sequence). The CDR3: CATTTEGHEQYF. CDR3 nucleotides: TGTGCCACCACGACCGAGGGCCACGAGCAGTACTTC.

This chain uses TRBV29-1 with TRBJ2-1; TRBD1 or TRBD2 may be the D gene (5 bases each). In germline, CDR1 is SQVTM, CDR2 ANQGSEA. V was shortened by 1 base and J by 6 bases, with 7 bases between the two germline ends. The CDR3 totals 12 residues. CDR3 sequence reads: CSVEAGPNEQFF. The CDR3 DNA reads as TGCAGCGTTGAAGCGGGACCCAATGAGCAGTTCTTC.

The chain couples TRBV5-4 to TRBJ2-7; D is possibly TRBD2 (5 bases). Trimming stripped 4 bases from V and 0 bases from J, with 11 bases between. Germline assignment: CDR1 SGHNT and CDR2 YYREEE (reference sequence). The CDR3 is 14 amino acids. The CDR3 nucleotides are TGTGCCAGCAGCGCAACCGGGATCTCCTACGAGCAGTACTTC. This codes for CASSATGISYEQYF.

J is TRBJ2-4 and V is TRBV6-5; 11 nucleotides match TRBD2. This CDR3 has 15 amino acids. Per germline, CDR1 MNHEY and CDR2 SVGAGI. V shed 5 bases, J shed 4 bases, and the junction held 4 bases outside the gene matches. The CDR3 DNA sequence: TGTGCCAGCAGTACCCGGACTAGCGGGAAAAACATTCAGTACTTC. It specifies CASSTRTSGKNIQYF.

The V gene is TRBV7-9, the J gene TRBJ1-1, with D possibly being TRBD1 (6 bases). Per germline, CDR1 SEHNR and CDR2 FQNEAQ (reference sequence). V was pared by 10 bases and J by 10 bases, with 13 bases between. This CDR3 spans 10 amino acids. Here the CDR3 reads CATSGATAFF. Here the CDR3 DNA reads TGTGCCACCTCGGGGGCGACAGCTTTCTTT.

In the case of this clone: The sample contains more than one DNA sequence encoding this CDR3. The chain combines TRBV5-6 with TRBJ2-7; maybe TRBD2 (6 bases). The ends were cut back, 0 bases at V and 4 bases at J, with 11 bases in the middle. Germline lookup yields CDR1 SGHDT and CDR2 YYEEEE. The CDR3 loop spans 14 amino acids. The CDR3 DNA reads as TGTGCCAGCAGCTTGGCGGGAGCCCCTTACGAGCAGTACTTC. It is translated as CASSLAGAPYEQYF.

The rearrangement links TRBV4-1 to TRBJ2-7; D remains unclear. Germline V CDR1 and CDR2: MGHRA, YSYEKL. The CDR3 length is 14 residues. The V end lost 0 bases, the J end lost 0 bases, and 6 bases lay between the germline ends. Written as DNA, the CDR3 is TGCGCCAGCAGCCAAGAGAAAGCCTCCTACGAGCAGTACTTC. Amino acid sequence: CASSQEKASYEQYF.

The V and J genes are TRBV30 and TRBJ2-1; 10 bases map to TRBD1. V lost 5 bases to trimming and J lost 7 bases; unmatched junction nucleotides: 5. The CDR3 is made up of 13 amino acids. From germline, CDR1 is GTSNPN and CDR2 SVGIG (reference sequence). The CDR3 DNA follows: TGTGCCTGGGGGACAGGGGATGGAAATGAGCAGTTCTTC. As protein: CAWGTGDGNEQFF.

CDR3 sequence (DNA): TGCGCCAGCAGCTCCACCGGGACAGGGGCAGGGAACTATGGCTACACCTTC. Protein sequence: CASSSTGTGAGNYGYTF. The V call is TRBV5-1, the J call TRBJ1-2, with 10 bases aligning to TRBD1. J gave up 2 bases and V 3 bases, and 10 bases lay outside the gene matches. Germline CDR1 SGHRS, CDR2 YFSETQ. The CDR3 loop spans 17 amino acids.

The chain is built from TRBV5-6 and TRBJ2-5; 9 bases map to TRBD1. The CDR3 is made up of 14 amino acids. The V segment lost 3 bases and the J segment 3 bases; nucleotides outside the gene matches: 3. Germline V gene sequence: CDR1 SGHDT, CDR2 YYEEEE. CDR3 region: CASSYDRGKETQYF. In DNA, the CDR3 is TGTGCCAGCAGCTATGACAGGGGGAAAGAGACCCAGTACTTC. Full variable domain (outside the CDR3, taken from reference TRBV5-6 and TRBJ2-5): DAGVTQSPTHLIKTRGQQVTLRCSPKSGHDTVSWYQQALGQGPQFIFQYYEEEERQRGNFPDRFSGHQFPNYSSELNVNALLLGDSALYLCASSYDRGKETQYFGPGTRLLVL.

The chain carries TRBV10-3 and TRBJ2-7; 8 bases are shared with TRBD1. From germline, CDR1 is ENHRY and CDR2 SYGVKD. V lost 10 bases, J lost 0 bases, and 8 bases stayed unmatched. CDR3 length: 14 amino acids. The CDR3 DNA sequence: TGTGCCAGTTCCGGGACAGGCCTCTCCTACGAGCAGTACTTC. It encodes CASSGTGLSYEQYF.